Described below is a single T cell receptor (beta chain) sequence and its context. Its antigen is unidentified. Germline CDR1 is SEHNR and CDR2 is FQNEAQ (reference sequence). Trimming removed 3 bases at V and 10 bases at J, with 15 bases between. This CDR3 has 13 residues. This entry belongs to a study of cytotoxic CD8 clonotypes in ibrutinib-treated CLL. Study at large: The taking of response samples occurred after a median approximately twelve months of treatment, with a range of 6 to 36. Study conclusions and caveats: Once treatment began, public clonotypes, which were uncommon, contracted or stayed stable. Sustained-remission and progressing patients were not sampled at matched times.

Targeted sequencing depth ranged from 1 in 200,000 to 1 in 1 million T cells. Sequencing used immunoSEQ multiplex PCR; TCRdb keeps in-frame clones, though not all of them. The data contain around 52,000 clones, 56% of them singletons. The TCR comes from a human donor with chronic lymphocytic leukemia. Sample: PBMCs, taken after 24 months of ibrutinib treatment. The gene calls are TRBV7-9 and TRBJ1-1; maybe TRBD1 (5 bases). The CDR3: CASSFPSGGTAFF. The DNA for the CDR3 is TGTGCCAGCAGCTTCCCATCCGGGGGAACAGCTTTCTTT. Using reference TRBV7-9 and TRBJ1-1 for the parts outside the CDR3, the full variable domain is DTGVSQNPRHKITKRGQNVTFRCDPISEHNRLYWYRQTLGQGPEFLTYFQNEAQLEKSRLLSDRFSAERPKGSFSTLEIQRTEQGDSAMYLCASSFPSGGTAFFGQGTRLTVV.